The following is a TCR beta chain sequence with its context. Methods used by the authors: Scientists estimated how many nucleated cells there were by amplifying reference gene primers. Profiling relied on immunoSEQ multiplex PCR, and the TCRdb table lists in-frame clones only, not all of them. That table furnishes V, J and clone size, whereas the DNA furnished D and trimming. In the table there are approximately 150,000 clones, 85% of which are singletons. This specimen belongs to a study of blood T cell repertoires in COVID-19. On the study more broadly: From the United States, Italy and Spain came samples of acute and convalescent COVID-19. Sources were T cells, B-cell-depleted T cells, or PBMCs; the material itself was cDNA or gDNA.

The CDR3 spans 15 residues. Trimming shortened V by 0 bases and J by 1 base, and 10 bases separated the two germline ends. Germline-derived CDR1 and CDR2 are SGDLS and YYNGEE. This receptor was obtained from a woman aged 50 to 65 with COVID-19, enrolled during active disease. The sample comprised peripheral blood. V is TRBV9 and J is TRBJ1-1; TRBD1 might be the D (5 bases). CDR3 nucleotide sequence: TGTGCCAGCAGCGTAGAGTCGGGGGGGAACACTGAAGCTTTCTTT. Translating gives CASSVESGGNTEAFF.